This T cell receptor beta chain was sequenced during a study of control samples from healthy donors and cancer patients. Trimming took off 4 bases at V and 0 bases at J, with 14 bases between the two ends. Germline V lookup: CDR1 SGHAT, CDR2 FQDESV (reference sequence). This CDR3 spans 16 amino acids. Libraries were prepared by immunoSEQ multiplex PCR; TCRdb keeps only in-frame clonotypes and omits some of them. The sample records 60,000 to 70,000 clones, approximately 88% being singletons. This clone occurred a few times. This rearrangement joins TRBV11-1 to TRBJ2-3; D gene ambiguous. The specimen sequenced was PBMCs. The sequence came from a woman aged 45-65 years with lung cancer. The CDR3 here is CASSYDDRYSTDTQYF. CDR3 DNA: TGTGCCAGCAGCTATGATGATAGGTACAGCACAGATACGCAGTATTTT.